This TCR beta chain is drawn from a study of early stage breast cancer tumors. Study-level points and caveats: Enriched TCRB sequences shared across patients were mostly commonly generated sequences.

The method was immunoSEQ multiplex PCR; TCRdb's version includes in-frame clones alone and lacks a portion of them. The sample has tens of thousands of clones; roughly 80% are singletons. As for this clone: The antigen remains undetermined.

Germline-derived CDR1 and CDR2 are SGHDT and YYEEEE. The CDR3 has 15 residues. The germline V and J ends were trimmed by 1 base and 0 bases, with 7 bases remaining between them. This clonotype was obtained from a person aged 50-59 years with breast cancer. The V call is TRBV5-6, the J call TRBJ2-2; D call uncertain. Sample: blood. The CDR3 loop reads CASSLYYPNTGELFF. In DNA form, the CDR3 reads TGTGCCAGCAGCTTGTACTACCCGAACACCGGGGAGCTGTTTTTT.